These 14 T cell receptor beta chains were all obtained from the same sample, sequenced in a study of blood T cell repertoires in COVID-19. Sequencing was performed with immunoSEQ multiplex PCR; in TCRdb, only in-frame clones are kept and a portion is missing. Among under 200,000 clones, around 80% were seen once, and the ten largest hold about 3.7%. Sequenced: PBMCs or T cells enriched from blood (not recorded which). Every receptor here comes from a woman in her sixties or seventies who had recovered from COVID-19.

This chain connects TRBV19 to TRBJ2-5; 7 bases map to TRBD2. CDR3 size: 13 residues. Germline V gives CDR1 LNHDA, CDR2 SQIVND (reference sequence). V dropped 4 bases and J dropped 1; count of bases not matched to a gene: 0. CDR3 sequence (DNA): TGTGCCAGTAGTAGGACTAGCCAAGAGACCCAGTACTTC. Its translation is CASSRTSQETQYF.

The rearrangement links TRBV19 to TRBJ2-3; 12 nucleotides match TRBD1. V shed 1 base, J shed 2 bases, and the junction held 4 bases outside the gene matches. The CDR3 extends over 17 amino acids. In germline, CDR1 is LNHDA, CDR2 SQIVND (reference sequence). Here the CDR3 DNA reads TGTGCCAGTAGTATAGTAGGGGGACAGGGGGCCACAGATACGCAGTATTTT. As protein: CASSIVGGQGATDTQYF. The complete variable domain, with remaining parts taken from reference TRBV19 and TRBJ2-3, reads DGGITQSPKYLFRKEGQNVTLSCEQNLNHDAMYWYRQDPGQGLRLIYYSQIVNDFQKGDIAEGYSVSREKKESFPLTVTSAQKNPTAFYLCASSIVGGQGATDTQYFGPGTRLTVL.

This sequence joins TRBV18 and TRBJ2-7; a weak D match, TRBD2 (5 bases). Germline CDR1 and CDR2: KGHSH and LQKENI. The CDR3 sequence is 15 residues long. Trimming took off 6 bases at V and 4 bases at J, with 19 bases between the two ends. The CDR3 spells CASSPPGVGIYEQYF. In nucleotides, the CDR3 is TGTGCCAGCTCCCCCCCCGGGGTCGGTATATACGAGCAGTACTTC.

The genes are TRBV18 and TRBJ1-1, with TRBD1 identical over 8 bases. The germline gives CDR1 KGHSH, CDR2 LQKENI. The trim removed 5 bases at V and 0 bases at J, leaving 8 bases unmatched. There are 16 residues in the CDR3. In DNA, the CDR3 is TGTGCCAGCTCAGCGGGATCAGGGGGCGTGAACACTGAAGCTTTCTTT. Encoded protein: CASSAGSGGVNTEAFF.

The J gene is TRBJ1-5, the V gene TRBV7-8, with TRBD1 matching over 7 bases. V lost 6 bases and J lost 0; bases outside the gene matches: 17. Germline CDR1 reads SGHVS; CDR2 reads FQNEAQ. CDR3 length: 19 residues. This chain's CDR3 is CASRAGIGTAPASNQPQHF. DNA for the CDR3: TGTGCCAGCAGGGCTGGAATCGGGACAGCCCCTGCTAGCAATCAGCCCCAGCATTTT.

The chain employs TRBV5-4 and TRBJ1-6; D not certain. Germline-derived CDR1 and CDR2 are SGHNT and YYREEE (reference sequence). Trimming removed 4 bases at V and 9 bases at J, with 14 bases between. The CDR3 is made up of 14 amino acids. CDR3 nucleotides: TGTGCCAGCAGCCCCTATGGGCCAGCTTCACCCCTCCACTTT. This sequence encodes CASSPYGPASPLHF.

V usage is TRBV28 and J usage is TRBJ1-1; D possibly corresponds to TRBD1 (5 bases). The CDR3 is 12 amino acids. Germline CDR1 reads MDHEN; CDR2 reads SYDVKM. V was pared by 4 bases and J by 4 bases, with 7 bases between. The CDR3 sequence is CASSSGSTEAFF. In nucleotides, the CDR3 is TGTGCCAGCAGTTCAGGGTCCACTGAAGCTTTCTTT. Drawing the rest from reference TRBV28 and TRBJ1-1, the complete variable domain is DVKVTQSSRYLVKRTGEKVFLECVQDMDHENMFWYRQDPGLGLRLIYFSYDVKMKEKGDIPEGYSVSREKKERFSLILESASTNQTSMYLCASSSGSTEAFFGQGTRLTVV.

The V call is TRBV18, the J call TRBJ1-4; 7 nucleotides line up with TRBD1. Germline V gene sequence: CDR1 KGHSH, CDR2 LQKENI. V gave up 4 bases and J gave up 5 bases; unmatched junction bases: 10. This CDR3 region has 16 residues. CDR3 DNA: TGTGCCAGCTCACTCAGACAACAGGGGTTCAATGAAAAACTGTTTTTT. It yields the protein CASSLRQQGFNEKLFF.

The gene calls are TRBV30 and TRBJ1-5; D is possibly TRBD1 (6 bases). The germline V gene has CDR1 GTSNPN and CDR2 SVGIG (reference sequence). This CDR3 comprises 15 residues. Trimming cost V 0 bases and J 3 bases, with 12 bases left between them. The CDR3: CAWSVKDSLNQPQHF. The DNA of the CDR3 is TGTGCCTGGAGTGTAAAGGACAGCCTCAATCAGCCCCAGCATTTT.

The chain is built from TRBV6-5 and TRBJ1-2; a weak D match, TRBD1 (5 bases). V was clipped by 2 bases and J by 8 bases, with 15 bases between them. The CDR3 covers 14 residues. CDR1 MNHEY and CDR2 SVGAGI come from the germline V gene. CDR3 DNA: TGTGCCAGCAGTTACGGGACTCTCTCGTCGGGCTACACCTTC. Amino acid sequence: CASSYGTLSSGYTF.

The DNA for the CDR3 is TGTGCCAGCAGCCAACAGGGGGCGTCGGGAAACACCATATATTTT. It is translated as CASSQQGASGNTIYF. The chain recombines TRBV7-3 with TRBJ1-3; TRBD1 aligns across 9 bases. CDR1 is SGHTA and CDR2 is FQGTGA in the germline V gene. The ends lost 5 bases at V and 4 bases at J; junction bases unmatched: 6. This CDR3 comprises 15 residues.

The gene calls are TRBV18 and TRBJ1-4; D unresolved. This CDR3 contains 17 residues. Looked up from germline, CDR1 is KGHSH and CDR2 is LQKENI. Trimming shortened V by 0 bases and J by 0 bases, and 11 bases separated the two germline ends. The CDR3 DNA reads TGTGCCAGCTCACCACCGTTCCCGGGGACAACTAATGAAAAACTGTTTTTT. This sequence encodes CASSPPFPGTTNEKLFF.

The chain has TRBV4-2 and TRBJ1-4; 8 bases are shared with TRBD1. The CDR3 is 15 residues long. V lost 2 bases and J lost 8; bases outside the gene matches: 7. Germline values: CDR1 LGHNA, CDR2 YNFKEQ. CDR3 residues: CASSQRQGLREKLFF. CDR3 nucleotide sequence: TGTGCCAGCAGCCAACGACAGGGGCTTCGGGAAAAACTGTTTTTT.

This clone was detected many times. The chain employs TRBV30 and TRBJ1-3; D unclear. Deletions cut 4 bases from V and 0 bases from J, with 10 bases between. Germline V gene sequence: CDR1 GTSNPN, CDR2 SVGIG (reference sequence). The CDR3 sequence is 14 residues long. CDR3 loop: CAWTQISSGNTIYF. Written as DNA, the CDR3 is TGTGCCTGGACCCAAATCAGCTCTGGAAACACCATATATTTT.